The clone carrying this T cell receptor (beta chain) was seen at least ten times. Trimming took 0 bases from V and 6 from J, leaving 12 bases between them. This CDR3 region has 15 residues. CDR1 SGHRS and CDR2 YFSETQ come from the germline V gene. Sequenced by immunoSEQ multiplex PCR; TCRdb stores in-frame clones only, minus some. The sample lists approximately 120,000 clones, around 76% occurring once. The data are from a study of blood T cell repertoires in COVID-19. Sequenced input: peripheral blood. The sequence came from a human donor in a cohort sampled during active COVID-19. The chain couples TRBV5-1 to TRBJ2-2; a weak D match, TRBD2 (6 bases). The CDR3 bases are TGCGCCAGCAGCTTGGCGCAGGGAGGCGCCGGGGAGCTGTTTTTT. It encodes CASSLAQGGAGELFF. Together with reference TRBV5-1 and TRBJ2-2, the CDR3 gives the full variable domain: KAGVTQTPRYLIKTRGQQVTLSCSPISGHRSVSWYQQTPGQGLQFLFEYFSETQRNKGNFPGRFSGRQFSNSRSEMNVSTLELGDSALYLCASSLAQGGAGELFFGEGSRLTVL.